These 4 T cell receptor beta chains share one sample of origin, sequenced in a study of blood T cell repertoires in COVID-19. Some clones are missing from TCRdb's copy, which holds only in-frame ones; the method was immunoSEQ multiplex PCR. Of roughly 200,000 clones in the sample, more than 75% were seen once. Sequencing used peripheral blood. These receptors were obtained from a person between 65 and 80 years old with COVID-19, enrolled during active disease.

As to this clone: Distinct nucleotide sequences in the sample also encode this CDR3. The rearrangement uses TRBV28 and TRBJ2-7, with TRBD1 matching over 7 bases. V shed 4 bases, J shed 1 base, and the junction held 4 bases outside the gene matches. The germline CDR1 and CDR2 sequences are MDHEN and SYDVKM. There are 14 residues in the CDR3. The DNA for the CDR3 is TGTGCCAGCAGTTCACCGGGACAGTCCTACGAGCAGTACTTC. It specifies CASSSPGQSYEQYF.

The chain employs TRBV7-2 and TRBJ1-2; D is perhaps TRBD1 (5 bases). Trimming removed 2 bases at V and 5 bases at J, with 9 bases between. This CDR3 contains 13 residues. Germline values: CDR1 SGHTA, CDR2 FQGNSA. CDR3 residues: CASSLLAGYGYTF. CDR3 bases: TGTGCCAGCAGCTTATTGGCAGGGTATGGCTACACCTTC.

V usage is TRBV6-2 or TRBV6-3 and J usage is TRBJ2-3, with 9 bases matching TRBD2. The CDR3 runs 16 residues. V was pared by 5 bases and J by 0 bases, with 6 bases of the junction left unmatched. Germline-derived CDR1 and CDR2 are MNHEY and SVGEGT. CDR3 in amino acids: CASSRGLALSTDTQYF. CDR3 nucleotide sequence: TGTGCCAGCAGTCGAGGACTAGCGCTCAGCACAGATACGCAGTATTTT.

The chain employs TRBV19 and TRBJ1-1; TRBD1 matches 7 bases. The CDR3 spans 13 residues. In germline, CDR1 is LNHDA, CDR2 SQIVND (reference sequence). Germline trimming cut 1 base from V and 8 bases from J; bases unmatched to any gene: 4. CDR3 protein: CASSIAGQREAFF. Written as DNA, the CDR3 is TGTGCCAGTAGTATAGCGGGACAGAGAGAAGCTTTCTTT.